A selection of T cell receptor beta chains follows, all from one sample in a study of blood T cell repertoires in COVID-19. Sequencing was performed with immunoSEQ multiplex PCR; in TCRdb, only in-frame clones are kept and a portion is missing. The repertoire consists of roughly 68,000 clones, with nearly 90% occurring once and the leading ten covering 4% to 5%. The sequenced sample was peripheral blood. These receptors originate from a woman aged 50 to 65 with active COVID-19. Each CDR3 is given with its conserved first and last residue. The D gene is left open where the match is weak. Rows give clone size only sometimes, using once, few, many, or a class for an expanded clone.

J | size | D | V | CDR3 | DNA
TRBJ2-1 | . | TRBD1 | TRBV7-9 | CASSTRQGADNEQFF | TGTGCCAGCAGCACCCGACAGGGGGCGGACAATGAGCAGTTCTTC
TRBJ2-5 | . | TRBD2 | TRBV5-6 | CASSPTGTSGETQYF | TGTGCCAGCAGCCCGACCGGGACTAGCGGAGAGACCCAGTACTTC
TRBJ1-1 | . | . | TRBV7-9 | CASSSNMDTEAFF | TGTGCCAGCAGCTCCAACATGGACACTGAAGCTTTCTTT
TRBJ2-1 | . | . | TRBV7-3 | CASSEGVNEQFF | TGTGCCAGCAGCGAGGGGGTCAATGAGCAGTTCTTC
TRBJ1-4 | . | . | TRBV7-9 | CASSPREKLFF | TGTGCCAGCAGCCCCCGTGAAAAACTGTTTTTT
TRBJ2-2 | . | TRBD2 | TRBV11-2 | CASSPRLAGVTGELFF | TGTGCCAGCAGCCCTCGACTAGCGGGAGTAACCGGGGAGCTGTTTTTT
TRBJ2-1 | . | . | TRBV7-9 | CASSFARGSPLAYNEQFF | TGTGCCAGCAGCTTCGCTAGGGGGTCCCCTCTCGCCTACAATGAGCAGTTCTTC
TRBJ2-1 | . | TRBD1 | TRBV9 | CASSPGTGGDEQFF | TGTGCCAGCAGCCCCGGGACAGGGGGCGATGAGCAGTTCTTC
TRBJ1-4 | . | . | TRBV10-3 | CANPPGQRGEKLFF | TGTGCCAACCCCCCGGGTCAACGGGGTGAAAAACTGTTTTTT
TRBJ1-5 | . | . | TRBV6-2/TRBV6-3 | CASSPIDRSNQPQHF | TGTGCCAGCAGTCCGATCGACAGGAGCAATCAGCCCCAGCATTTT
TRBJ1-3 | . | . | TRBV2 | CASSDGAGAGNTIYF | TGTGCCAGCAGTGATGGCGCCGGGGCTGGAAACACCATATATTTT
TRBJ1-2 | . | TRBD1 | TRBV5-4 | CASSLNRDRINYGYTF | TGTGCCAGCAGCTTAAACCGGGACAGGATAAACTATGGCTACACCTTC
TRBJ1-4 | . | . | TRBV25-1 | CASSEWASLSEKLFF | TGTGCCAGCAGTGAATGGGCATCCCTTAGTGAAAAACTGTTTTTT
TRBJ1-5 | . | . | TRBV4-1 | CASSPLGSNQPQHF | TGCGCCAGCAGCCCCTTGGGCAGCAATCAGCCCCAGCATTTT
TRBJ1-5 | . | . | TRBV5-1 | CASSVLPGGEVQPQHF | TGCGCCAGCAGTGTCTTGCCCGGGGGTGAGGTTCAGCCCCAGCATTTT
TRBJ2-2 | . | TRBD1 | TRBV29-1 | CSVSNRGHTGELFF | TGCAGCGTATCAAACAGGGGGCACACCGGGGAGCTGTTTTTT
TRBJ2-3 | . | . | TRBV10-3 | CAISDRQGLTDTQYF | TGTGCCATCAGTGATAGGCAGGGCTTAACAGATACGCAGTATTTT
TRBJ2-2 | . | . | TRBV10-3 | CAIGDGSFNTGELFF | TGTGCCATCGGGGACGGGAGCTTTAACACCGGGGAGCTGTTTTTT
TRBJ1-1 | . | . | TRBV27 | CASSLRRGAGTEAFF | TGTGCCAGCAGTTTAAGAAGGGGCGCCGGCACTGAAGCTTTCTTT
TRBJ2-1 | . | TRBD2 | TRBV3-1/TRBV3-2 | CASSQGTSGNSDEQFF | TGTGCCAGCAGCCAAGGGACTAGCGGGAATTCAGATGAGCAGTTCTTC
TRBJ2-3 | . | TRBD2 | TRBV9 | CASSEGGLAGTSSTDTQYF | TGTGCCAGCAGCGAGGGAGGACTAGCGGGTACTTCTAGCACAGATACGCAGTATTTT
TRBJ1-3 | . | . | TRBV21-1 | CASSLTAGQEGNTIYF | TGTGCCAGCAGCTTGACGGCGGGGCAGGAGGGAAACACCATATATTTT
TRBJ2-5 | few | . | TRBV6-5 | CASSYWQGSQETQYF | TGTGCCAGCAGTTACTGGCAGGGTAGCCAAGAGACCCAGTACTTC
TRBJ2-3 | . | . | TRBV27 | CASSFQLTDTQYF | TGTGCCAGCAGTTTCCAACTCACAGATACGCAGTATTTT
TRBJ2-1 | . | TRBD2 | TRBV15 | CATSRVTSGSSYNEQFF | TGTGCCACCAGCAGAGTGACTAGCGGAAGCTCCTACAATGAGCAGTTCTTC
TRBJ2-2 | . | TRBD2 | TRBV10-3 | CAISESAAGGPSTGELFF | TGTGCCATCAGTGAGTCGGCTGCGGGAGGGCCCTCAACCGGGGAGCTGTTTTTT
TRBJ1-2 | . | TRBD1 | TRBV29-1 | CSVVEGGFRMGYTF | TGCAGCGTCGTAGAAGGGGGCTTCCGGATGGGCTACACCTTC
TRBJ1-1 | once | . | TRBV2 | CASRGPMNTEAFF | TGTGCCAGCAGGGGGCCGATGAACACTGAAGCTTTCTTT
TRBJ1-2 | . | . | TRBV19 | CASSIDDSGANTF | TGTGCCAGTAGTATAGATGACAGCGGGGCTAACACCTTC
TRBJ2-7 | . | TRBD2 | TRBV4-1 | CASSPSLAGETYEQYF | TGCGCCAGCAGCCCCAGTTTGGCGGGAGAGACCTACGAGCAGTACTTC
TRBJ1-2 | . | TRBD1 | TRBV13 | CASSLRDRANYGYTF | TGTGCCAGCAGCCTCCGGGACAGAGCTAACTATGGCTACACCTTC
TRBJ1-5 | . | . | TRBV11-2 | CASSGRLGDSNQPQHF | TGTGCCAGCAGCGGAAGACTCGGGGATAGCAATCAGCCCCAGCATTTT
TRBJ1-2 | . | . | TRBV19 | CASRPGGGNYGYTF | TGTGCCAGTAGACCCGGGGGGGGAAACTATGGCTACACCTTC
TRBJ2-3 | . | TRBD2 | TRBV6-5 | CAMGLDDSTDTQYF | TGTGCCATGGGACTAGACGATAGCACAGATACGCAGTATTTT
TRBJ1-1 | . | . | TRBV19 | CASTAGETTEAFF | TGTGCCAGTACGGCAGGGGAGACCACTGAAGCTTTCTTT
TRBJ2-3 | . | TRBD1 | TRBV9 | CASSTRQGAIGTDTQYF | TGTGCCAGCAGCACCCGACAGGGGGCGATCGGGACAGATACGCAGTATTTT
TRBJ1-6 | . | TRBD1 | TRBV7-9 | CASSFPGQGLASPLHF | TGTGCCAGCAGTTTCCCGGGACAGGGGTTAGCTTCACCCCTCCACTTT
TRBJ1-2 | . | . | TRBV18 | CASSPPGGNSMPGDGYTF | TGTGCCAGCTCACCACCGGGAGGGAACTCTATGCCTGGCGATGGCTACACCTTC
TRBJ2-3 | . | TRBD2 | TRBV28 | CASSLPSGRVSDTQYF | TGTGCCAGCAGTTTACCTAGCGGGAGGGTCTCAGATACGCAGTATTTT
TRBJ1-4 | . | . | TRBV27 | CASSLSGFATATNEKLFF | TGTGCCAGCAGTTTATCGGGATTCGCGACAGCAACTAATGAAAAACTGTTTTTT
TRBJ2-7 | few | . | TRBV5-1 | CASSLGPFYEQYF | TGCGCCAGCAGCTTGGGGCCATTCTACGAGCAGTACTTC
TRBJ2-1 | . | . | TRBV6-5 | CASSYLGTSLDNEQFF | TGTGCCAGCAGTTACCTCGGGACTTCACTCGACAATGAGCAGTTCTTC
TRBJ2-7 | . | . | TRBV6-6 | CASSNGGSGYEQYF | TGTGCCAGCAGTAATGGGGGGAGTGGGTACGAGCAGTACTTC
TRBJ2-3 | . | . | TRBV19 | CASSSTGGRSDTQYF | TGTGCCAGTAGTTCAACAGGCGGTCGATCAGATACGCAGTATTTT
TRBJ2-7 | . | TRBD1 | TRBV5-1 | CASSRGDDRGYEQYF | TGCGCCAGCAGCCGTGGGGATGACAGGGGTTACGAGCAGTACTTC
TRBJ2-7 | . | . | TRBV5-5 | CASSLAPGYEQYF | TGTGCCAGCAGCTTGGCCCCAGGGTACGAGCAGTACTTC
TRBJ2-3 | . | TRBD2 | TRBV2 | CASRFSGSATDTQYF | TGTGCCAGCAGGTTTAGCGGGAGCGCCACAGATACGCAGTATTTT
TRBJ2-5 | . | TRBD2 | TRBV5-1 | CASSPRGVTETQYF | TGCGCCAGCAGCCCCCGGGGGGTTACAGAGACCCAGTACTTC
TRBJ1-1 | . | TRBD1 | TRBV2 | CASTKTGGTEAFF | TGTGCCAGCACCAAGACAGGGGGCACTGAAGCTTTCTTT
TRBJ1-1 | . | . | TRBV21-1 | CASSKYRVEAFF | TGTGCCAGCAGCAAATACAGGGTTGAAGCTTTCTTT
TRBJ1-1 | few | TRBD1 | TRBV5-3 | CARSLETGDTEAFF | TGTGCCAGAAGCTTGGAGACAGGGGACACTGAAGCTTTCTTT
TRBJ1-1 | . | . | TRBV11-2 | CASTSFGGVTEAFF | TGTGCCAGCACCTCCTTTGGGGGCGTCACTGAAGCTTTCTTT
TRBJ2-1 | . | . | TRBV5-1 | CASSLAQPSVQFF | TGCGCCAGCAGCTTGGCACAGCCCTCTGTGCAGTTCTTC